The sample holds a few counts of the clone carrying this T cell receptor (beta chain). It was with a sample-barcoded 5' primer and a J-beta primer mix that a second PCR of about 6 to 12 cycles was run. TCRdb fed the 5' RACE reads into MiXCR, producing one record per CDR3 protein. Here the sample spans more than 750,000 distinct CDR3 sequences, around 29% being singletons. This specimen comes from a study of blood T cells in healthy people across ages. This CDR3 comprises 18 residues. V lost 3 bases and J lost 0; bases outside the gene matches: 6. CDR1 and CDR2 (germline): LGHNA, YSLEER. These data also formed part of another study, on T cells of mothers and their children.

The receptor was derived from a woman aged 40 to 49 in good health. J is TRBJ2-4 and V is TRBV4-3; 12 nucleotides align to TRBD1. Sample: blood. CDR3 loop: CASSHYRDRGLAKNIQYF. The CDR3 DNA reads TGCGCCAGCAGCCACTACCGGGACAGGGGGCTAGCCAAAAACATTCAGTACTTC.